This TCR beta chain was obtained from a study of shared clonotypes between healthy human individuals. Whole-study results and caveats: Among donors, the sharing of clonotypes was expected to be influenced by sequencing depth.

To note about this clone: Its antigen is not identified.

This CDR3 is built from 15 residues. Germline-derived CDR1 and CDR2 are SGHRS and YFSETQ. V was pared by 4 bases and J by 6 bases, with 20 bases between. The split of CD4+ cells yielded CD45RA+ naive and CD45RA-negative memory subsets. Sequenced by immunoSEQ multiplex PCR; TCRdb stores in-frame clones only, minus some. The table has 800,000 to 1,200,000 clones, about 84% seen once; the top ten hold 0.52%. Material: memory CD4+ T cells from PBMCs. Subset defined: CD45RA-negative fraction. This receptor was obtained from a man between 18 and 35 years old in good health. Some clones in this sample may be carry-over from other donors' samples. The gene calls are TRBV5-1 and TRBJ2-7; D unclear. CDR3: CASSKSAGVVGEQYF. The CDR3 DNA is TGCGCCAGCAGCAAATCGGCAGGAGTGGTGGGCGAGCAGTACTTC.